The rows below give T cell receptor beta chains drawn from one sample of a study of control samples from healthy donors and cancer patients. Profiled with immunoSEQ multiplex PCR; TCRdb holds only in-frame clones, not every one. The data hold more than 80,000 clones, with more than 80% observed a single time. The sample taken for sequencing was blood. The receptors derive from a man between 18 and 35 years old in good health. Both conserved end residues are part of each CDR3. The D gene is left open where the match is weak. Where a row states a size, it is once, few, many or the class of an expanded clone; other rows omit it.

TRBD1 TRBJ2-7 15 - TRBV7-8 CASSFGQGGPYEQYF TGTGCCAGCAGCTTTGGACAGGGTGGGCCCTACGAGCAGTACTTC
TRBD2 TRBJ2-2 14 - TRBV29-1 CSVGLAGDTGELFF TGCAGCGTGGGGCTAGCGGGGGACACCGGGGAGCTGTTTTTT
TRBD2 TRBJ2-3 15 - TRBV10-2 CASSAYGGVTDTQYF TGCGCCAGCAGTGCCTACGGGGGGGTGACAGATACGCAGTATTTT
- TRBJ1-2 13 - TRBV9 CASSDQGQQGYTF TGTGCCAGCAGTGACCAAGGTCAACAGGGCTACACCTTC
TRBD2 TRBJ2-1 17 - TRBV7-9 CASSLVRRGSSYNEQFF TGTGCCAGCAGCTTAGTCCGGCGGGGGAGCTCCTACAATGAGCAGTTCTTC
- TRBJ1-3 18 - TRBV14 CASSQGSSGRRSGNTIYF TGTGCCAGCAGCCAAGGGTCTTCTGGGAGGCGCTCTGGAAACACCATATATTTT
TRBD1 TRBJ1-1 14 - TRBV5-4 CASSWGQANTEAFF TGTGCCAGCAGCTGGGGACAGGCGAACACTGAAGCTTTCTTT
- TRBJ2-3 17 - TRBV7-6 CASSSGTAGRGTDTQYF TGTGCCAGCAGTTCCGGGACCGCGGGCAGGGGCACAGATACGCAGTATTTT
TRBD1 TRBJ2-2 15 - TRBV6-5 CASRDRGQGAGELFF TGTGCCAGCAGGGACCGGGGACAGGGGGCCGGGGAGCTGTTTTTT
- TRBJ2-7 13 - TRBV6-4 CASSEGVSYEQYF TGTGCCAGCAGTGAGGGCGTATCCTACGAGCAGTACTTC
TRBD1 TRBJ1-1 16 - TRBV19 CASSIDSGGAGTEAFF TGTGCCAGTAGTATAGATTCAGGGGGCGCGGGTACTGAAGCTTTCTTT
- TRBJ1-1 15 once TRBV7-2 CASSPRGVVNTEAFF TGTGCCAGCAGCCCACGAGGAGTAGTGAACACTGAAGCTTTCTTT
- TRBJ1-2 14 - TRBV28 CASSILGVGYGYTF TGTGCCAGCAGTATACTAGGGGTGGGCTATGGCTACACCTTC
- TRBJ2-1 15 - TRBV18 CASSPPAGRVDEQFF TGTGCCAGCTCACCACCGGCGGGACGGGTCGATGAGCAGTTCTTC
- TRBJ2-2 16 - TRBV5-5 CASNLLPGAAAGELFF TGTGCCAGCAACTTACTGCCCGGGGCCGCCGCCGGGGAGCTGTTTTTT
TRBD2 TRBJ2-7 15 - TRBV30 CAWGYPSGRAGEQYF TGTGCCTGGGGGTACCCTAGCGGGAGGGCCGGCGAGCAGTACTTC
TRBD1 TRBJ1-3 13 - TRBV6-6 CATRQGSGNTIYF TGTGCCACCCGACAGGGTTCTGGAAACACCATATATTTT
TRBD2 TRBJ2-1 15 - TRBV2 CASRRSSGSVYEQFF TGTGCCAGCCGAAGGAGTAGCGGGAGTGTCTATGAGCAGTTCTTC
- TRBJ1-6 13 - TRBV4-1 CASSQEGGGTLHF TGCGCCAGCAGCCAAGAGGGGGGAGGGACCCTCCACTTT
- TRBJ1-1 14 - TRBV27 CASSLYAGNTEAFF TGTGCCAGCAGTTTGTATGCAGGGAACACTGAAGCTTTCTTT
- TRBJ1-1 17 - TRBV7-9 CASSPNGKSHKDTEAFF TGTGCCAGCAGCCCAAATGGGAAATCGCACAAGGACACTGAAGCTTTCTTT
- TRBJ1-2 13 - TRBV12-3/TRBV12-4 CASSLSGDYGYTF TGTGCCAGCAGTTTATCGGGGGACTATGGCTACACCTTC
TRBD1 TRBJ1-6 16 few TRBV14 CASSTRTGGWNSPLHF TGTGCCAGCAGCACTCGGACAGGGGGTTGGAATTCACCCCTCCACTTT
- TRBJ1-1 13 - TRBV6-4 CASRDQGDTEAFF TGTGCCAGCAGGGACCAAGGAGACACTGAAGCTTTCTTT
- TRBJ1-4 14 - TRBV3-1/TRBV3-2 CASSQPGVNEKLFF TGTGCCAGCAGCCAGCCCGGGGTTAATGAAAAACTGTTTTTT
- TRBJ2-1 15 - TRBV2 CASSPDYTRYNEQFF TGTGCCAGCTCGCCAGATTACACCCGTTACAATGAGCAGTTCTTC
- TRBJ2-7 14 - TRBV3-1/TRBV3-2 CASSRLLPKYEQYF TGTGCCAGCAGCCGGTTACTGCCCAAGTACGAGCAGTACTTC
TRBD2 TRBJ2-7 14 - TRBV9 CASSSDGRVSEQYF TGTGCCAGCAGCTCCGACGGGAGGGTTAGCGAGCAGTACTTC